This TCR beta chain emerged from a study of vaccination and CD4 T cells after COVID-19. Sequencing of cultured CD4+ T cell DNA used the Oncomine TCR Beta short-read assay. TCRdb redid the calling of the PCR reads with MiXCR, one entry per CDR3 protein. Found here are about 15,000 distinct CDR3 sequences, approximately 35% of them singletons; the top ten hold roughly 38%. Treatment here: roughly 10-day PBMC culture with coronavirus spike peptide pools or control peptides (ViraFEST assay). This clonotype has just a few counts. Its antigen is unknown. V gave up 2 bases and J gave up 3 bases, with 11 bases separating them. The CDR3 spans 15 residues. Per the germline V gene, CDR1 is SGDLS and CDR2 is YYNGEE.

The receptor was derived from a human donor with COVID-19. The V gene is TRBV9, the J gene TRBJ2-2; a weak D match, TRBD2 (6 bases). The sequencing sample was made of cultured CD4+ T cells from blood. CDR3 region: CASSVGGTYTGELFF. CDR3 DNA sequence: TGTGCCAGCAGCGTCGGGGGAACATACACCGGGGAGCTGTTTTTT.